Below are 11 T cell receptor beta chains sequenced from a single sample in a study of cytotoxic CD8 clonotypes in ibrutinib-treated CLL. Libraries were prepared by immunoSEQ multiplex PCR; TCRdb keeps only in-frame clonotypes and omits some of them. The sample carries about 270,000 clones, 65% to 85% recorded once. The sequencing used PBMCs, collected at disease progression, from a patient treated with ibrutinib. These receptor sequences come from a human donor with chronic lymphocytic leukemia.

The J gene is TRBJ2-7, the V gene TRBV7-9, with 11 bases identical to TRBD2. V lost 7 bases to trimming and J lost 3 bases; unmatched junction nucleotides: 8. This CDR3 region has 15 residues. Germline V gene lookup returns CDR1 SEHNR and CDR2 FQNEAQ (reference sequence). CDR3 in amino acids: CASKLASGRFYEQYF. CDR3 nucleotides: TGTGCCAGCAAGTTAGCTAGCGGGAGGTTCTACGAGCAGTACTTC.

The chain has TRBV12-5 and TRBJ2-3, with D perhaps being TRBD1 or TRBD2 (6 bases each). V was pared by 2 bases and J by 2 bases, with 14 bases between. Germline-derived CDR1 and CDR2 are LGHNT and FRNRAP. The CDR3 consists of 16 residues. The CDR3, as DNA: TGTGCTAGTGGTTTGCAGGTAGGGGGGCCCACAGATACGCAGTATTTT. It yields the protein CASGLQVGGPTDTQYF.

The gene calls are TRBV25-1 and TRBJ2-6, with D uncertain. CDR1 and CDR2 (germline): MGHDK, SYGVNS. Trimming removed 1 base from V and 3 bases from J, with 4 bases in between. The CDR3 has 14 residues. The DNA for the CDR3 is TGTGCCAGCAGTGAATCCCTTGGGGCCAACGTCCTGACTTTC. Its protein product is CASSESLGANVLTF.

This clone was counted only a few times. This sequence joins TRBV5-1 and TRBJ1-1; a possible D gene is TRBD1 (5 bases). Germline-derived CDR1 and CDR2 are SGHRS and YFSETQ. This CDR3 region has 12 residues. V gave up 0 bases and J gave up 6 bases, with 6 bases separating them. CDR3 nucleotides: TGCGCCAGCAGCTTGGCAGGGCCTGAAGCTTTCTTT. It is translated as CASSLAGPEAFF.

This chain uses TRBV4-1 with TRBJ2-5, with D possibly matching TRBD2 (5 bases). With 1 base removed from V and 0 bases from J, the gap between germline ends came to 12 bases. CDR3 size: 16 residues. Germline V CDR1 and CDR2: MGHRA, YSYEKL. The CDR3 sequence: CASSQGYREHQETQYF. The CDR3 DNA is TGCGCCAGCAGCCAAGGTTACCGGGAACACCAAGAGACCCAGTACTTC.

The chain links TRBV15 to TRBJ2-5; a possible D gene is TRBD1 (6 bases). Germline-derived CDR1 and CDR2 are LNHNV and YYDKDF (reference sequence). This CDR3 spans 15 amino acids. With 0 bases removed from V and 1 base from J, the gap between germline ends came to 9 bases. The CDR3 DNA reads TGTGCCACCAGCAGAGATGGACAGCCCCAAGAGACCCAGTACTTC. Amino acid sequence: CATSRDGQPQETQYF.

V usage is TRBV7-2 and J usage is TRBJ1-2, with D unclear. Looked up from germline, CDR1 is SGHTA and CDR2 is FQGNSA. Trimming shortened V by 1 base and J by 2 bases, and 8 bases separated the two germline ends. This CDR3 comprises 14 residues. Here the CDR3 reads CASSLDGRNYGYTF. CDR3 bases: TGTGCCAGCAGCTTAGATGGTCGGAACTATGGCTACACCTTC.

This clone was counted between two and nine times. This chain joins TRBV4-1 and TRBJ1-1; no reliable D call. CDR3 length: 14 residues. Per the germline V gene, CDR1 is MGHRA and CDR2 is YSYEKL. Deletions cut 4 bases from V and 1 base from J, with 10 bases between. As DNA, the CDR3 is TGCGCCAGCAGCCTCCTCCTTGGGAACACTGAAGCTTTCTTT. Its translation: CASSLLLGNTEAFF.

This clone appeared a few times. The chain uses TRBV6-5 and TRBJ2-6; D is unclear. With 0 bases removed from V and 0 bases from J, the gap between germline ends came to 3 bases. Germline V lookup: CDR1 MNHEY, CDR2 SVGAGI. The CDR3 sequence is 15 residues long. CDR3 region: CASSYSASGANVLTF. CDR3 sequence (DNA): TGTGCCAGCAGTTACTCGGCCTCTGGGGCCAACGTCCTGACTTTC.

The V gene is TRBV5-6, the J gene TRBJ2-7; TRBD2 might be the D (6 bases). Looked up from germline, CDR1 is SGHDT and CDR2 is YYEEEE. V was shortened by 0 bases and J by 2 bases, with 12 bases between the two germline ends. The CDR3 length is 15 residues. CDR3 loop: CASSLVWGEPYEQYF. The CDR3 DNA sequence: TGTGCCAGCAGCTTGGTTTGGGGGGAACCCTACGAGCAGTACTTC.

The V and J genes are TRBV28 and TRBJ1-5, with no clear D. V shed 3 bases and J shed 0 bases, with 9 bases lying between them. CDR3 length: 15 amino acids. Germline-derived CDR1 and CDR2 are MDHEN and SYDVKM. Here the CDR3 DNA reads TGTGCCAGCAGTTTGTCGGGGTATAGCAATCAGCCCCAGCATTTT. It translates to CASSLSGYSNQPQHF.